The 20 T cell receptor beta chains below all came from one sample that was sequenced in a study of metastatic and nonmetastatic thyroid tumors. TCRdb re-called the PCR reads via MiXCR. The sample includes some 20,000 clones, about 35% of them seen just once. Thyroid surgery was performed in patients who had received no treatment beforehand. Sequencing was performed on tumor tissue. The receptors come from a female donor with papillary thyroid cancer or a benign thyroid nodule (not recorded which). Some clones in this sample may be carry-over from other donors' samples.

The chain combines TRBV12-3 or TRBV12-4 with TRBJ2-1; 8 bases are a match to TRBD1. V was pared by 6 bases and J by 6 bases, with 7 bases of the junction left unmatched. The CDR3 spans 14 residues. The CDR3 nucleotides read TGTGCCAGCAGGTCGGGACAGGAGGCCAATGAGCAGTTCTTC. This sequence encodes CASRSGQEANEQFF.

V usage is TRBV6-2 or TRBV6-3 and J usage is TRBJ1-6; no clear D gene. The CDR3 runs to 14 residues. CDR1 is MNHEY, CDR2 SVGEGT, per germline. V gave up 6 bases and J gave up 6 bases, with 12 bases separating them. This chain's CDR3 is CASRWTAINSPLHF. The CDR3 region has the DNA TGTGCCAGCAGGTGGACGGCAATTAATTCACCCCTCCACTTT.

This clone has just one count. V is TRBV20-1 and J is TRBJ2-7; a possible D gene is TRBD2 (5 bases). The CDR3 covers 16 residues. V was cut by 0 bases and J by 3 bases, with 18 bases left in between. Per germline, CDR1 DFQATT and CDR2 SNEGSKA (reference sequence). The CDR3 here is CSARDLQRLAGYEQYF. In DNA form, the CDR3 reads TGCAGTGCTAGAGATCTGCAGCGGCTAGCTGGCTACGAGCAGTACTTC.

This chain joins TRBV11-3 and TRBJ1-1; TRBD1 might be the D (6 bases). CDR1 and CDR2 from the germline V gene are SGHNT and YENEEA. V was cut by 11 bases and J by 11 bases, with 21 bases left in between. This CDR3 is 12 amino acids long. CDR3 region: CASREGDGPAFF. CDR3 sequence (DNA): TGTGCCTCCCGGGAGGGGGATGGGCCCGCTTTCTTT.

This clone occurred a few times. The J gene is TRBJ2-3, the V gene TRBV9; D is ambiguous. CDR1 SGDLS and CDR2 YYNGEE come from the germline V gene. The CDR3 has 14 residues. The V and J ends lost 0 bases and 0 bases respectively, with 5 bases between them. The CDR3 DNA is TGTGCCAGCAGCGTAGCGGCTAGCACAGATACGCAGTATTTT. It yields the protein CASSVAASTDTQYF.

This sequence joins TRBV19 and TRBJ2-1; D is unclear. The CDR3 covers 14 residues. Per germline, CDR1 LNHDA and CDR2 SQIVND (reference sequence). V was pared by 3 bases and J by 5 bases, with 11 bases between. The CDR3 sequence: CASSINYENNEQFF. Here the CDR3 DNA reads TGTGCCAGTAGTATTAACTACGAGAACAATGAGCAGTTCTTC.

A few counts support this clone. V is TRBV6-1 and J is TRBJ2-1; 9 bases are a match to TRBD1. The CDR3 is 14 amino acids. After removal of 11 bases from V and 5 bases from J, the junction contained 10 bases not matched to a gene. CDR1 and CDR2 (germline): MNHNS, SASEGT. The CDR3 coding sequence is TGTGCCGTTCGCCGGGACAGGGCTGACAATGAGCAGTTCTTC. It codes for CAVRRDRADNEQFF.

The V gene is TRBV4-3, the J gene TRBJ1-2; D remains unclear. Germline lookup yields CDR1 LGHNA and CDR2 YSLEER. V dropped 4 bases and J dropped 4 bases, with 16 bases sitting between them. The CDR3 covers 15 residues. In DNA, the CDR3 is TGCGCCAGCAGCCGAGGACGTTCCGGAGGCTATGGCTACACCTTC. Amino acid sequence: CASSRGRSGGYGYTF.

This sequence joins TRBV5-1 and TRBJ1-2; 8 bases are a match to TRBD1. Per germline, CDR1 SGHRS and CDR2 YFSETQ. CDR3 length: 15 amino acids. The ends lost 4 bases at V and 6 bases at J; junction bases unmatched: 11. CDR3 DNA: TGCGCCAGCAGCGCCGGACAGGGTTACGTAAATGGCTACACCTTC. It yields the protein CASSAGQGYVNGYTF.

This clone appeared a few times. The chain joins TRBV10-3 to TRBJ1-6; 7 bases align to TRBD1. The CDR3 covers 13 residues. With 10 bases clipped from V and 5 bases from J, the junction kept 5 bases outside the gene matches. In germline, CDR1 is ENHRY, CDR2 SYGVKD. This chain's CDR3 is CATTGTDNSPLHF. In nucleotides, the CDR3 is TGTGCCACAACAGGGACAGATAATTCACCCCTCCACTTT.

The chain carries TRBV20-1 and TRBJ2-7, with D unresolved. Germline V gene lookup returns CDR1 DFQATT and CDR2 SNEGSKA (reference sequence). Trimming left V 3 bases short and J 9 bases short, with 18 bases between. This CDR3 spans 13 amino acids. The CDR3 spells CSASVDPTSGQYF. The CDR3 bases are TGCAGTGCTAGCGTGGACCCAACATCGGGGCAGTACTTC.

The rearrangement joins TRBV13 to TRBJ2-7; D ambiguous. Germline-derived CDR1 and CDR2 are PRHDT and FYEKMQ (reference sequence). The CDR3 totals 15 residues. The V end was cut by 2 bases, the J end by 0 bases, with 11 bases between. CDR3 sequence: CASSLSGDNSYEQYF. The CDR3 DNA follows: TGTGCCAGCAGCTTATCCGGAGACAACTCCTACGAGCAGTACTTC.

The rearrangement joins TRBV20-1 to TRBJ2-7, with D perhaps TRBD2 (6 bases). CDR1 DFQATT and CDR2 SNEGSKA come from the germline V gene (reference sequence). CDR3 length: 13 amino acids. In DNA form, the CDR3 reads TGCAGACTTCGAGCGGGCCCTTCCTACGAGCAGTACTTC. Translating gives CRLRAGPSYEQYF.

The genes are TRBV5-1 and TRBJ1-2, with TRBD1 matching over 11 bases. Trimming cost V 4 bases and J 7 bases; bases outside gene matches: 6. Germline V gene lookup returns CDR1 SGHRS and CDR2 YFSETQ. The length of the CDR3 is 14 residues. The CDR3 here is CASSLDRGRSGYTF. The CDR3 DNA is TGCGCCAGCAGCCTGGACAGGGGGCGGAGTGGCTACACCTTC.

This sequence joins TRBV28 and TRBJ2-7; possibly TRBD1 or TRBD2 for D (6 bases each). The germline gives CDR1 MDHEN, CDR2 SYDVKM. Trimming removed 3 bases at V and 7 bases at J, with 19 bases between. This CDR3 is built from 15 residues. CDR3 residues: CASSFDSVGGEEQYF. Written as DNA, the CDR3 is TGTGCCAGCAGTTTTGATTCGGTGGGGGGCGAGGAGCAGTACTTC.

In this sample, this clone turned up a few times. The chain employs TRBV6-1 and TRBJ2-3; D gene ambiguous. The CDR3 totals 13 residues. In germline, CDR1 is MNHNS, CDR2 SASEGT. The V end lost 2 bases, the J end lost 1 base, and 4 bases lay between the germline ends. This CDR3 is CASSEQGTDTQYF. DNA of the CDR3: TGTGCCAGCAGTGAACAGGGCACAGATACGCAGTATTTT.

The chain has TRBV6-1 and TRBJ1-1, with TRBD1 matching 8 bases. The V segment lost 5 bases and the J segment 3 bases; nucleotides outside the gene matches: 2. Per the germline V gene, CDR1 is MNHNS and CDR2 is SASEGT. This CDR3 has 13 residues. As DNA, the CDR3 is TGTGCCAGCAGTACGACAGGGGACACTGAAGCTTTCTTT. It encodes CASSTTGDTEAFF.

This clone was detected a few times. The genes are TRBV6-6 and TRBJ2-7; TRBD2 aligns across 9 bases. The CDR3 has 15 residues. Germline trimming cut 0 bases from V and 2 bases from J; bases unmatched to any gene: 2. Germline V lookup: CDR1 MNHNY, CDR2 SVGAGI (reference sequence). The CDR3 DNA sequence: TGTGCCAGCAGTTACTCTGCGGGAGGGGCCTACGAGCAGTACTTC. Its protein is CASSYSAGGAYEQYF.

This clone came up a few times. The gene calls are TRBV7-3 and TRBJ2-2; 9 bases are shared with TRBD1. The CDR3 loop spans 15 amino acids. V was clipped by 4 bases and J by 1 base; unmatched bases: 1. Germline V gene data show CDR1 as SGHTA and CDR2 as FQGTGA. CDR3 nucleotide sequence: TGTGCCAGCAGCTCGGACAGGGGGAACACCGGGGAGCTGTTTTTT. It encodes CASSSDRGNTGELFF. Supplemented by reference TRBV7-3 and TRBJ2-2, the full variable domain reads GAGVSQTPSNKVTEKGKYVELRCDPISGHTALYWYRQSLGQGPEFLIYFQGTGAADDSGLPNDRFFAVRPEGSVSTLKIQRTERGDSAVYLCASSSDRGNTGELFFGEGSRLTVL.

The chain uses TRBV27 and TRBJ2-7; D is undetermined. In germline, CDR1 is MNHEY, CDR2 SMNVEV (reference sequence). The CDR3 runs to 13 residues. V dropped 6 bases and J dropped 3 bases, with 12 bases sitting between them. CDR3 sequence: CASSPQVNYEQYF. CDR3 sequence (DNA): TGTGCCAGCAGCCCTCAGGTAAACTACGAGCAGTACTTC.